Here is one TCR beta chain with its context. Its antigen is unidentified. From the reads, TCRdb called clonotypes with MiXCR, one entry per CDR3 protein. The sample includes nearly 700,000 distinct CDR3 sequences, approximately 33% of them seen just once. This sample was included in a study of T cell repertoires in cytomegalovirus infection. The germline gives CDR1 SGHTA, CDR2 FQGNSA. V was trimmed by 0 bases and J by 9 bases, leaving 9 bases between them. The CDR3 contains 13 residues. The chain links TRBV7-2 to TRBJ1-3; D is unresolved. The sequencing used cultured PBMCs, collected from culture after CMV antigen stimulation. The origin of this receptor is a human donor in good health (CMV status not recorded). Some clones in this sample may be carry-over from other donors' samples. The CDR3 coding sequence is TGTGCCAGCAGCTTAGCGCTAGAGAGCACCATATATTTT. Protein product: CASSLALESTIYF.